Listed below are T cell receptor beta chains from one sample, sequenced in a study of blood T cell repertoires in COVID-19. TCRdb's table, derived via immunoSEQ multiplex PCR, lists solely in-frame clones and lacks some. The table shows approximately 200,000 clones, with about 82% occurring only once. Specimen: peripheral blood. These receptors were obtained from a woman of 80 years or more with acute or convalescent COVID-19. Each CDR3 is given with its conserved first and last residue. D genes are given only for firm matches. A clone size is listed for some rows: how often the clone was seen (once, few, many), or a class if it is expanded.

clone_size d_call j_call v_call cdr3_aa cdr3_nt
- TRBD2 TRBJ2-7 TRBV5-1 CASSLGTSGGAVYEQYF TGCGCCAGCAGCTTGGGGACTAGCGGGGGGGCCGTATACGAGCAGTACTTC
- TRBD1 TRBJ2-7 TRBV7-6 CASSKGQGGYEQYF TGTGCCAGCAGCAAGGGACAGGGGGGGTACGAGCAGTACTTC
- TRBD2 TRBJ2-1 TRBV9 CASSGRLAGGAYNEQFF TGTGCCAGCAGCGGGCGACTAGCGGGGGGTGCCTACAATGAGCAGTTCTTC
- TRBD2 TRBJ2-3 TRBV29-1 CSAGTSGGSPTDTQYF TGCAGCGCCGGGACTAGCGGGGGTTCTCCCACAGATACGCAGTATTTT
- TRBD1 TRBJ1-1 TRBV29-1 CSVGDRANTEAFF TGCAGCGTGGGGGACAGGGCGAACACTGAAGCTTTCTTT
- TRBD1 TRBJ2-2 TRBV5-1 CASSMDRGLDTGELFF TGCGCCAGCAGCATGGACAGGGGGCTGGACACCGGGGAGCTGTTTTTT
- TRBD1 TRBJ1-5 TRBV6-1 CASSESRQGGNQPQHF TGTGCCAGCAGTGAATCCCGACAGGGGGGCAATCAGCCCCAGCATTTT
- TRBD1 TRBJ1-1 TRBV5-1 CASSPGQTNTEAFF TGCGCCAGCAGCCCGGGACAGACGAACACTGAAGCTTTCTTT
- - TRBJ1-2 TRBV4-3 CASGTGYGYTF TGCGCCAGCGGAACAGGTTATGGCTACACCTTC
- - TRBJ2-2 TRBV7-2 CASSLVAGGELFF TGTGCCAGCAGCTTGGTAGCCGGAGGGGAGCTGTTTTTT
- TRBD1 TRBJ1-5 TRBV7-9 CASSLGDSHQPQHF TGTGCCAGCAGCTTGGGGGACAGTCATCAGCCCCAGCATTTT
- - TRBJ2-2 TRBV7-2 CASSLAVTGNTGELFF TGTGCCAGCAGCTTAGCCGTGACAGGAAATACCGGGGAGCTGTTTTTT
- - TRBJ1-1 TRBV6-5 CASLQQPNTEAFF TGTGCCAGCTTACAACAGCCTAACACTGAAGCTTTCTTT
- TRBD1 TRBJ1-1 TRBV11-3 CASSTDREATEAFF TGTGCCAGCAGCACCGACAGGGAGGCCACTGAAGCTTTCTTT
- TRBD2 TRBJ2-3 TRBV7-3 CASSPGLARDTQYF TGTGCCAGCAGCCCCGGACTAGCGAGAGATACGCAGTATTTT
- - TRBJ2-2 TRBV19 CASSPSRSTNTGELFF TGTGCCAGTAGTCCGTCGAGGTCTACGAACACCGGGGAGCTGTTTTTT
- - TRBJ1-4 TRBV7-9 CASSLKSEWNQLGEKLFF TGTGCCAGCAGCTTAAAGTCCGAATGGAATCAACTAGGTGAAAAACTGTTTTTT
few - TRBJ2-3 TRBV12-3/TRBV12-4 CASNFLGANTQYF TGTGCCAGCAACTTCCTGGGGGCGAATACGCAGTATTTT
few - TRBJ1-3 TRBV18 CASSPIKDSSGNTIYF TGTGCCAGCTCACCGATCAAAGACAGTTCTGGAAACACCATATATTTT
- - TRBJ1-2 TRBV7-2 CASSSQGLGPYGYTF TGTGCCAGCAGCTCTCAGGGCCTTGGGCCCTATGGCTACACCTTC
- TRBD1 TRBJ2-7 TRBV5-1 CASRPGTGVYEQYF TGCGCCAGCAGACCCGGGACAGGGGTCTACGAGCAGTACTTC
once - TRBJ1-4 TRBV24-1 CATSDSAKYNEKLFF TGTGCCACCAGTGATTCTGCGAAGTATAATGAAAAACTGTTTTTT
- - TRBJ2-2 TRBV7-2 CASSLYGLAGTGELFF TGTGCCAGCAGCTTATACGGCCTGGCGGGCACCGGGGAGCTGTTTTTT
- TRBD1 TRBJ2-1 TRBV2 CAIEDRNNEQFF TGTGCCATCGAGGACAGGAACAATGAGCAGTTCTTC
once TRBD2 TRBJ2-5 TRBV3-1/TRBV3-2 CASRASGGPSETQYF TGTGCCAGTCGGGCCAGCGGGGGGCCGTCGGAGACCCAGTACTTC
- - TRBJ2-7 TRBV30 CAWTSAYEQYF TGTGCCTGGACTAGCGCTTACGAGCAGTACTTC
- TRBD2 TRBJ2-3 TRBV7-2 CASSSPSGGVGDTQYF TGTGCCAGCAGCTCCCCCAGCGGGGGGGTTGGAGATACGCAGTATTTT
- - TRBJ1-1 TRBV7-2 CASSRGAGTEAFF TGTGCCAGCAGCCGGGGCGCGGGGACTGAAGCTTTCTTT
- TRBD2 TRBJ2-3 TRBV2 CASSLTSGGLEADTQYF TGTGCCAGCAGTCTTACTAGCGGGGGGCTCGAAGCCGATACGCAGTATTTT
once - TRBJ2-1 TRBV7-9 CASSSRPGPNEQFF TGTGCCAGCAGCTCGAGGCCAGGGCCGAATGAGCAGTTCTTC
- - TRBJ2-3 TRBV7-9 CASTQQGGVNTQYF TGTGCCAGCACCCAGCAGGGGGGAGTGAATACGCAGTATTTT
- TRBD2 TRBJ2-1 TRBV11-3 CASSLSGGASVEQFF TGTGCCAGCAGCCTAAGCGGGGGGGCCTCTGTTGAGCAGTTCTTC
- - TRBJ2-7 TRBV3-1/TRBV3-2 CASSQLPLARRTYEQYF TGTGCCAGCAGCCAACTGCCCCTAGCGCGTAGAACCTACGAGCAGTACTTC
- TRBD1 TRBJ2-7 TRBV6-2/TRBV6-3 CASSYAETGVPYEQYF TGTGCCAGCAGTTACGCTGAGACAGGGGTACCCTACGAGCAGTACTTC
- TRBD2 TRBJ2-7 TRBV19 CASSSTSRGVYEQYF TGTGCCAGTAGTAGTACTAGCCGGGGGGTCTACGAGCAGTACTTC
- TRBD2 TRBJ2-1 TRBV5-1 CASSLALLSGSENEQFF TGCGCCAGCAGCTTGGCGCTACTAAGCGGGAGTGAAAATGAGCAGTTCTTC
few - TRBJ2-2 TRBV7-3 CASSPHRATGELFF TGTGCCAGCAGCCCCCACAGAGCCACCGGGGAGCTGTTTTTT
- TRBD2 TRBJ2-5 TRBV18 CASSRWTSGTGETQYF TGTGCCAGCTCACGATGGACTAGCGGGACCGGTGAGACCCAGTACTTC
- - TRBJ1-2 TRBV25-1 CASSGPEGYGYTF TGTGCCAGCAGTGGCCCCGAGGGATATGGCTACACCTTC
- TRBD2 TRBJ2-1 TRBV27 CASSSRTSDPYNEQFF TGTGCCAGCAGTTCCCGGACTAGCGATCCCTACAATGAGCAGTTCTTC
- TRBD1 TRBJ1-2 TRBV6-2/TRBV6-3 CASSYSHPGQGNYGYTF TGTGCCAGCAGTTACTCGCACCCGGGACAGGGCAACTATGGCTACACCTTC
- - TRBJ2-3 TRBV12-5 CASASGTFTSDTQYF TGTGCTAGTGCCTCCGGGACATTCACCTCCGATACGCAGTATTTT
- TRBD2 TRBJ2-5 TRBV9 CASSVGEWIAGMETQYF TGTGCCAGCAGCGTAGGGGAGTGGATAGCGGGAATGGAGACCCAGTACTTC
- TRBD1 TRBJ2-7 TRBV28 CASSLSRDRVSYEQYF TGTGCCAGCAGTCTTTCCCGGGACAGGGTATCCTACGAGCAGTACTTC
- - TRBJ1-5 TRBV5-1 CASSLNGGEGNQPQHF TGCGCCAGCAGCTTAAACGGGGGTGAGGGCAATCAGCCCCAGCATTTT
- - TRBJ1-1 TRBV7-9 CASSTGDLRTEAFF TGTGCCAGCAGCACCGGGGATCTACGCACTGAAGCTTTCTTT
once - TRBJ1-2 TRBV24-1 CAPPEGGYGYTF TGTGCCCCCCCGGAAGGGGGCTATGGCTACACCTTC
- - TRBJ2-2 TRBV9 CASSVGAGPYTGELFF TGTGCCAGCAGCGTAGGGGCAGGGCCATACACCGGGGAGCTGTTTTTT
- TRBD1 TRBJ1-1 TRBV29-1 CSVWGQGNTEAFF TGCAGCGTGTGGGGACAGGGAAACACTGAAGCTTTCTTT
- - TRBJ1-4 TRBV6-5 CASSYEPNRENEKLFF TGTGCCAGCAGTTACGAACCTAACAGAGAAAATGAAAAACTGTTTTTT
- - TRBJ1-1 TRBV5-6 CASSLGGRAFF TGTGCCAGCAGCTTAGGGGGTCGAGCTTTCTTT
- TRBD2 TRBJ2-1 TRBV11-2 CASSLATSGNWVEQFF TGTGCCAGCAGCTTAGCGACTAGCGGGAATTGGGTTGAGCAGTTCTTC
- TRBD1 TRBJ1-2 TRBV10-3 CAISLDRGYGYTF TGTGCCATCAGTCTCGACAGGGGCTATGGCTACACCTTC
few TRBD1 TRBJ1-3 TRBV5-1 CASSQQGDRNTIYF TGCGCCAGCAGCCAACAGGGGGATAGAAACACCATATATTTT
- TRBD1 TRBJ1-6 TRBV19 CAGRDSLFSPSPLHF TGTGCCGGCCGGGACAGCCTCTTCTCCCCTTCACCCCTCCACTTT